This TCR beta chain appears in the sequencing data of a study of CD8+ T cells in alopecia areata. About the study: Treated individuals took tofacitinib by mouth, 5 to 10 mg twice daily.

The authors extracted RNA and reverse transcribed it into cDNA as the sequencing template. Here immunoSEQ multiplex PCR was the method, and the copy in TCRdb shows in-frame clones only, minus some. The sample has 130,000 or so clones, about 49% seen once. CDR1 is SEHNR, CDR2 FQNEAQ, per germline (reference sequence). V lost 5 bases and J 2 bases, leaving 9 bases between the germline ends. The CDR3 loop spans 13 amino acids. This sequence was found in a human donor with alopecia areata. The chain uses TRBV7-9 and TRBJ2-5; D possibly corresponds to TRBD2 (5 bases). Sequenced material: CD8+ T cells sorted from blood, taken at week 0. The CDR3 DNA is TGTGCCAGCAGCCCCTGGGAGCAAGAGACCCAGTACTTC. Amino acids: CASSPWEQETQYF. The full variable domain, its missing parts supplied by reference TRBV7-9 and TRBJ2-5, is DTGVSQNPRHKITKRGQNVTFRCDPISEHNRLYWYRQTLGQGPEFLTYFQNEAQLEKSRLLSDRFSAERPKGSFSTLEIQRTEQGDSAMYLCASSPWEQETQYFGPGTRLLVL.